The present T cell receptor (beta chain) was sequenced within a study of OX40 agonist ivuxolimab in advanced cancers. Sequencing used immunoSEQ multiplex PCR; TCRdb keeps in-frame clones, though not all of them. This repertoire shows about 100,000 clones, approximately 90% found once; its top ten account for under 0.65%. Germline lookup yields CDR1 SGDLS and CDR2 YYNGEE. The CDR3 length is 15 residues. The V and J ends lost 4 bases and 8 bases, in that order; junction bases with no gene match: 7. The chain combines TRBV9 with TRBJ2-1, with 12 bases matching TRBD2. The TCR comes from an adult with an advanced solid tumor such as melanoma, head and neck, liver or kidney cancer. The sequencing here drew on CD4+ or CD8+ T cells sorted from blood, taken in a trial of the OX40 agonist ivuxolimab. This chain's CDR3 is CASSPLAGGVDEQFF. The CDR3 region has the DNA TGTGCCAGCAGCCCGCTAGCGGGAGGGGTCGATGAGCAGTTCTTC.